The 25 T cell receptor beta chains given below trace back to one sample, sequenced in a study of response to subunit inactivated influenza vaccine. TCRdb redid the calling of the RT-PCR reads with MiXCR, one entry per CDR3 protein. This table holds 650,000 to 800,000 distinct CDR3 sequences, approximately 15% found once. Source: PBMCs from blood, taken 14 to 15 days before vaccination. Receptors originate from a man in his forties or fifties who received an inactivated influenza vaccine.

This clonotype was observed a few times. The germline gene is not matched at one end of the junction; a read error may be the cause. The J gene is TRBJ2-6, the V gene TRBV29-1; the match to TRBD2 covers 8 bases. Germline V lookup: CDR1 SQVTM, CDR2 ANQGSEA. The CDR3 loop spans 14 amino acids. The CDR3 loop reads CSVRGGYGANVLTF. The CDR3 coding sequence is TGCAGCGTTCGGGGGGGCTACGGGGCCAACGTTCTGACTTTC.

This clonotype appeared a single time. The rearrangement uses TRBV7-9 and TRBJ2-3; 10 nucleotides match TRBD2. This CDR3 comprises 17 residues. In germline, CDR1 is SEHNR, CDR2 FQNEAQ (reference sequence). The J segment lost 8 bases and the V segment lost 0 bases, leaving 11 bases of the junction unmatched. The CDR3: CASSLARTSGENFTQYF. The CDR3 DNA is TGTGCCAGCAGCTTAGCGCGCACTAGCGGGGAGAACTTTACGCAGTATTTT.

Only a few counts were recorded for this clonotype. The chain recombines TRBV5-1 with TRBJ2-3; no clear D gene. CDR3 length: 14 residues. Germline V gene lookup returns CDR1 SGHRS and CDR2 YFSETQ. The ends were cut back, 6 bases at V and 0 bases at J, with 11 bases in the middle. CDR3 amino acids: CASKPATSTDTQYF. The CDR3 nucleotides are TGCGCCAGCAAACCCGCGACCAGCACAGATACGCAGTATTTT.

The chain couples TRBV27 to TRBJ1-3, with TRBD1 matching 7 bases. The junction had 6 bases not matched to a gene; V was cut back by 1 base and J by 0 bases. The CDR3 extends over 17 amino acids. Germline V gives CDR1 MNHEY, CDR2 SMNVEV (reference sequence). CDR3 coding DNA: TGTGCCAGCAGTTTATACCCGGACAGGTTCTCTGGAAACACCATATATTTT. Its protein is CASSLYPDRFSGNTIYF.

There are a few counts of this clonotype. The rearrangement links TRBV7-9 to TRBJ2-1, with D possibly TRBD1 on 6 matching bases. V dropped 5 bases and J dropped 2 bases, with 13 bases sitting between them. This CDR3 is 15 amino acids long. From germline, CDR1 is SEHNR and CDR2 FQNEAQ (reference sequence). DNA for the CDR3: TGTGCCAGCAGCCAACCCACAGGGCCCTACAATGAGCAGTTCTTC. Encoded protein: CASSQPTGPYNEQFF.

V and J are TRBV5-5 and TRBJ1-1; the D gene is possibly TRBD1 (5 bases). This CDR3 is 15 amino acids long. V lost 4 bases and J lost 3, with 16 bases in between. Germline loops: CDR1 SGHKS, CDR2 YYEKEE (reference sequence). This CDR3 reads CASSAQGYRYTEAFF. The CDR3 DNA reads TGTGCCAGCAGCGCCCAGGGCTACCGATACACTGAAGCTTTCTTT.

The chain couples TRBV12-3 or TRBV12-4 to TRBJ2-3; D is perhaps TRBD1 (5 bases). V lost 7 bases and J lost 3, with 17 bases in between. The CDR3 contains 15 residues. The CDR3 is CASKTAQGWTDTQYF. The CDR3 region has the DNA TGTGCCAGCAAAACCGCCCAGGGTTGGACAGATACGCAGTATTTT.

This chain links TRBV7-6 with TRBJ2-7, with a possible D match to TRBD1 (6 bases). Per the germline V gene, CDR1 is SGHVS and CDR2 is FNYEAQ. The CDR3 totals 17 residues. V lost 5 bases to trimming and J lost 0 bases, with 20 bases between them. Here the CDR3 reads CASSLTPAGTSSYEQYF. CDR3 nucleotides: TGTGCCAGCAGCCTTACCCCTGCCGGGACAAGCTCCTACGAGCAGTACTTC. The entire variable domain, with the rest obtained from reference TRBV7-6 and TRBJ2-7, is as follows: GAGVSQSPRYKVTKRGQDVALRCDPISGHVSLYWYRQALGQGPEFLTYFNYEAQQDKSGLPNDRFSAERPEGSISTLTIQRTEQRDSAMYRCASSLTPAGTSSYEQYFGPGTRLTVT.

This clonotype was counted at least ten times. A much larger clone differs from this one at a single base, so this may be a read error. This chain connects TRBV11-2 to TRBJ2-1; D is undetermined. The CDR3 is 13 residues long. The V gene lost 0 bases and the J gene lost 4 bases, with 4 bases spanning the gap. Germline CDR1 reads SGHAT; CDR2 reads FQNNGV. In DNA, the CDR3 is TGTGCCAGCAGCTTAGAGGGATACAATGAGCAGTTCTTC. It encodes CASSLEGYNEQFF.

The rearrangement joins TRBV11-2 to TRBJ2-1; 7 positions agree with TRBD1. V gave up 2 bases and J gave up 3 bases; unmatched junction bases: 7. The CDR3 has 16 residues. Germline V gene data show CDR1 as SGHAT and CDR2 as FQNNGV. CDR3 amino acids: CASSLYRGQNYNEQFF. The CDR3 nucleotides read TGTGCCAGCAGCTTATATAGGGGGCAGAACTACAATGAGCAGTTCTTC.

This sequence joins TRBV4-1 and TRBJ2-1; D is possibly TRBD2 (6 bases). This CDR3 has 16 residues. Trimming pared 1 base from V and 14 bases from J, leaving 24 bases between. Germline loops: CDR1 MGHRA, CDR2 YSYEKL. The CDR3 is CASSQVSVRLADRKFF. The CDR3 DNA reads TGCGCCAGCAGCCAAGTCAGTGTGAGGTTAGCGGATCGAAAGTTCTTC.

In the case of this clonotype: A much larger clonotype is one base distant, so this may be a read error. The CDR3 DNA sequence: TGTGCCAGCAGAGGGCAAATCGGAAGGAGCTCCTACGAGCAGTTCTTC. This encodes CASRGQIGRSSYEQFF. The chain couples TRBV28 to TRBJ2-7; D not resolved. The DNA end favors TRBJ2-1, so the J call may be wrong. Germline-derived CDR1 and CDR2 are MDHEN and SYDVKM. There are 16 residues in the CDR3.

This clonotype was seen ten or more times. This CDR3 reads CSAPGGTGELFF. CDR3 nucleotide sequence: TGCAGTGCCCCAGGGGGCACCGGGGAGCTGTTTTTT. This rearrangement joins TRBV20-1 to TRBJ2-2, with TRBD1 identical over 7 bases. CDR1 is DFQATT, CDR2 SNEGSKA, per germline (reference sequence). V shed 6 bases, J shed 4 bases, and the junction held 2 bases outside the gene matches. There are 12 residues in the CDR3.

There are a few counts of this clonotype. The rearrangement joins TRBV5-8 to TRBJ2-7; possible D gene TRBD1, 6 bases. CDR3 length: 17 residues. Germline V gene lookup returns CDR1 SGHTS and CDR2 YDEGEE. With 1 base removed from V and 3 bases from J, the gap between germline ends came to 20 bases. The chain's CDR3 is CASSLNALRTVGYEQYF. The CDR3 DNA follows: TGTGCCAGCAGCTTGAACGCCCTTAGGACAGTGGGCTACGAGCAGTACTTC.

This clonotype was recorded a few times. The rearrangement uses TRBV5-1 and TRBJ2-5; 10 nucleotides match TRBD2. V lost 4 bases, J lost 6 bases, and 9 bases stayed unmatched. Germline V gives CDR1 SGHRS, CDR2 YFSETQ. This CDR3 has 15 amino acids. The CDR3 loop is CASSLTLAGSQTQYF. Written as DNA, the CDR3 is TGCGCCAGCAGCCTCACACTAGCGGGGTCTCAGACCCAGTACTTC.

In its sample, this clonotype was seen a few times. The gene calls are TRBV11-2 and TRBJ2-3; D call uncertain. The germline V and J ends were trimmed by 1 base and 4 bases, with 6 bases remaining between them. Germline values: CDR1 SGHAT, CDR2 FQNNGV. The CDR3 runs 13 residues. The CDR3 sequence is CASSLGHPDTQYF. The DNA for the CDR3 is TGTGCCAGCAGCTTAGGGCACCCAGATACGCAGTATTTT.

Many counts were recorded for this clonotype. The V call is TRBV3-1, the J call TRBJ1-1; a weak D match, TRBD1 (5 bases). CDR3 length: 16 amino acids. V was cut by 5 bases and J by 6 bases, with 22 bases left in between. Looked up from germline, CDR1 is LGHDT and CDR2 is YNNKEL (reference sequence). In nucleotides, the CDR3 is TGTGCCAGCAGCTCAGGTGGGGGTGGATTCGGGTCTGAAGCTTTCTTT. Translated: CASSSGGGGFGSEAFF.

In its sample, this clonotype was seen once. The chain is built from TRBV10-3 and TRBJ2-3, with D perhaps TRBD2 (6 bases). Germline V gene data show CDR1 as ENHRY and CDR2 as SYGVKD. The ends were cut back, 5 bases at V and 0 bases at J, with 9 bases in the middle. The CDR3 contains 14 residues. CDR3 DNA: TGTGCCATCAGTATCGGGACTAGCACAGATACGCAGTATTTT. This gives the protein CAISIGTSTDTQYF.

V gene TRBV20-1 combines with J gene TRBJ2-7, with D tentatively TRBD1 or TRBD2 (5 bases each). CDR3 length equals 16 residues. The V gene's germline CDR1 is DFQATT and CDR2 SNEGSKA (reference sequence). V shed 0 bases and J shed 5 bases, with 20 bases lying between them. The CDR3 DNA reads as TGCAGTGCTAGAGATGCTACGAGGGACGCTTACCACGAGCAGTACTTC. Its protein is CSARDATRDAYHEQYF.

This clonotype was picked up a small number of times. The V and J genes are TRBV14 and TRBJ1-6, with 7 bases lining up with TRBD1. V gave up 4 bases and J gave up 8 bases; unmatched junction bases: 11. The CDR3 is 16 amino acids. Germline assignment: CDR1 SGHDN and CDR2 FVKESK. The CDR3 DNA reads as TGTGCCAGCAGCCTTAGACAGGGTTTCGTCGATTCACCCCTCCACTTT. Amino acid sequence: CASSLRQGFVDSPLHF.

The CDR3 DNA sequence: TGCGCCAGCAGCCCCGGGACAGTCGGGGATACGCAGTATTTT. Translation: CASSPGTVGDTQYF. The chain carries TRBV10-1 and TRBJ2-3; 7 bases match TRBD1. V was clipped by 6 bases and J by 6 bases; unmatched bases: 9. There are 14 residues in the CDR3. Germline lookup yields CDR1 WNHNN and CDR2 SYGVQD (reference sequence).

In its sample, this clonotype was seen many times. The DNA for the CDR3 is TGCAGTGCTAGAGAGGACAGCTACTATAACACTGAAGCTTTCTTT. Protein sequence: CSAREDSYYNTEAFF. V is TRBV20-1 and J is TRBJ1-1; tentatively, D is TRBD1 (6 bases). Germline lookup yields CDR1 DFQATT and CDR2 SNEGSKA (reference sequence). Trimming left V 0 bases short and J 2 bases short, with 13 bases between. CDR3 size: 15 residues.

V gene TRBV4-3 combines with J gene TRBJ2-7; 7 bases are a match to TRBD2. Germline V gene lookup returns CDR1 LGHNA and CDR2 YSLEER. The trim removed 4 bases at V and 2 bases at J, leaving 8 bases unmatched. This CDR3 region has 15 residues. CDR3 amino acids: CASSLDRGVPYEQYF. The DNA of the CDR3 is TGCGCCAGCAGCCTAGATCGGGGGGTCCCCTACGAGCAGTACTTC.

The genes are TRBV6-2 or TRBV6-3 and TRBJ2-3; weak D call: TRBD1 (5 bases). Germline CDR1 and CDR2: MNHEY and SVGEGT. CDR3 size: 16 residues. V lost 2 bases and J lost 4, with 16 bases in between. CDR3 sequence: CASSYQLLQVPDTQYF. The CDR3 DNA follows: TGTGCCAGCAGTTACCAGTTACTACAGGTACCAGATACGCAGTATTTT.

This clonotype was seen ten or more times. The chain uses TRBV6-2 or TRBV6-3 and TRBJ1-1; no clear D. V shed 6 bases and J shed 4 bases, with 15 bases lying between them. This CDR3 is 14 amino acids long. Germline lookup yields CDR1 MNHEY and CDR2 SVGEGT. This CDR3 reads CASRLGGDRTEAFF. In nucleotides, the CDR3 is TGTGCCAGCAGATTGGGTGGGGATCGCACTGAAGCTTTCTTT.